The rows below give T cell receptor beta chains drawn from one sample of a study of blood T cell repertoires in COVID-19. Profiled with immunoSEQ multiplex PCR; TCRdb holds only in-frame clones, not every one. The table has under 80,000 clones, 86% seen once; the top ten hold more than 10%. Sequenced input: peripheral blood. The receptors shown here come from a human donor in a cohort sampled during active COVID-19. Each CDR3 is given without its conserved first and last residue. Rows give clone size only sometimes, using once, few, many, or a class for an expanded clone.

>TRBV4-1|TRBJ1-5|few
ASSQGQGRNQPQH
>TRBV5-1|TRBJ2-5|-
ASSFIGTGITETQY
>TRBV5-4|TRBJ2-7|-
ASSPSGGSHEQY
>TRBV5-1|TRBJ1-5|-
ASSLGQGGRQPQH
>TRBV2|TRBJ1-2|-
ASRDRGRPLYGYT
>TRBV9|TRBJ2-3|once
ASSVGGGPGDTQY
>TRBV10-3|TRBJ2-3|-
AISDLKGEGTQY
>TRBV30|TRBJ2-5|-
AWSTRETQY
>TRBV19|TRBJ2-1|-
ASSIGLAGGLSSYNEQF
>TRBV6-5|TRBJ1-2|-
ASRKQRADGYT
>TRBV18|TRBJ2-7|-
ASCPGGSYEQY
>TRBV2|TRBJ1-2|-
ASSLPGQGGYT
>TRBV28|TRBJ2-7|-
ASRKQRYEQY
>TRBV3-1/TRBV3-2|TRBJ1-2|-
ASSPRDRGKTFYGYT
>TRBV19|TRBJ1-2|-
ASSIWGGAEGYT
>TRBV11-2|-|-
ASSFSSGTGAVPYEQY
>TRBV7-9|TRBJ1-2|-
ASSSGQGGGYT
>TRBV19|TRBJ2-5|-
ASSIGGRGLLETQY
>TRBV25-1|TRBJ2-3|-
ASSEAWAVSDTQY
>TRBV6-5|TRBJ2-2|once
ASSPGTGATGELF
>TRBV18|TRBJ2-1|once
ASSRGTGGYNEQF
>TRBV5-4|TRBJ2-1|-
ASSFGVLAGVNEQF
>TRBV7-9|TRBJ1-6|few
ASSSPTGQGNSPLH
>TRBV4-2|TRBJ2-3|-
ASSQDRAVTDTQY
>TRBV5-8|TRBJ1-5|-
ASSFFRGNNQPQH
>TRBV2|TRBJ2-7|-
ASSQGGASYEQY
>TRBV5-5|TRBJ1-5|-
ATSQGELNQPQH
>TRBV7-3|TRBJ2-2|-
ASSLTQGAIGELF
>TRBV15|TRBJ1-2|-
ATSRDRGYGYT
>TRBV5-4|TRBJ1-1|-
ASSGPDRSNTEAF
>TRBV28|TRBJ1-5|-
ASIPGQGAQPQH
>TRBV28|TRBJ2-7|once
ASSSSKTGEFEQY
>TRBV9|TRBJ2-5|-
ASSVATGVQETQY
>TRBV7-2|TRBJ2-7|-
ASSLVAAGAGGAYEQY
>TRBV6-6|TRBJ2-7|few
ASRDSDSYEQY
>TRBV10-3|TRBJ1-2|-
AISESIDRPYGYT
>TRBV19|TRBJ1-5|once
ASSTPDRGYVPQH
>TRBV3-1/TRBV3-2|TRBJ2-2|-
ASSPGGDTGELF
>TRBV2|TRBJ1-2|-
ASSEGQGFGGYT
>TRBV6-6|TRBJ2-7|few
ASSYQNYEQY
>TRBV5-4|TRBJ2-7|-
ASSEGTSGGDEQY
>TRBV11-2|TRBJ2-7|-
ASSPPWAHDEQY
>TRBV2|TRBJ1-1|-
ASRRTGMNTEAF
>TRBV5-6|TRBJ2-4|-
ASSFDGSLVAKNIQY
>TRBV7-2|TRBJ2-7|-
ASSLGGEGVYEQY
>TRBV7-9|TRBJ2-7|once
ASSLSPNEQY
>TRBV11-2|TRBJ2-5|-
ASSLDLGSGGTQY
>TRBV5-8|TRBJ1-4|-
ASSTRDSEKLF
>TRBV2|TRBJ2-5|-
ASSALTGGGETQY